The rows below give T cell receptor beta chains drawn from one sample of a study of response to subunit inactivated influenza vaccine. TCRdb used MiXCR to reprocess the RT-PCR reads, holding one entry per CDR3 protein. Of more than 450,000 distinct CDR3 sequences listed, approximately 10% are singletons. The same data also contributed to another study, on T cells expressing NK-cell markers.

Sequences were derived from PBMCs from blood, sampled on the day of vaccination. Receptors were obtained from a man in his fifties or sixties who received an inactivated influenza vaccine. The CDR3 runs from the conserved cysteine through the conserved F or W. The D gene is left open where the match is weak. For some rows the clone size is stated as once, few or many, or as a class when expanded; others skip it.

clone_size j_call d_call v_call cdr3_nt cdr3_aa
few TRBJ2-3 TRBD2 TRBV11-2 TGTGCCAGCAGCCCGTGGATCAGCGGGAGGGCGGGGACAGATACGCAGTATTTT CASSPWISGRAGTDTQYF
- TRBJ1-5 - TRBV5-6 TGTGCCAGCAGCTTGGCCGCCCCGAATCAGCCCCAGCATTTT CASSLAAPNQPQHF
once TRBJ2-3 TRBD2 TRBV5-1 TGCGCCAGCAGCTGGAATAGCGGGGGGGGTGGAGATACGCAGTATTTT CASSWNSGGGGDTQYF
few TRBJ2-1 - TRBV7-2 TGTGCCAGCAGCTCCGCGGCCCATGAGCAGTTCTTC CASSSAAHEQFF
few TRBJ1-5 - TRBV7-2 TGTGCCAGCAGCTTATTCGTCGGTCAGCCCCAGCATTTT CASSLFVGQPQHF
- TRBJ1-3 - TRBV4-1 TGCGCCAGCAGCCCATCCGATGGTGGAAACACCATATATTTT CASSPSDGGNTIYF
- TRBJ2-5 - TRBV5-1 TGCGCCAGCAGCTTGGTGATCGGGACGACCCAAGAGACCCAGTACTTC CASSLVIGTTQETQYF
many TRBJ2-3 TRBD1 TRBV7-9 TGTGCCAGCAGCTCGGACAGGGGAACAGATACGCAGTATTTT CASSSDRGTDTQYF
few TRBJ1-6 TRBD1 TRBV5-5 TGTGCCAGCAGCTTGTCTCAGGGGGCGCTTTCACCCCTCCACTTT CASSLSQGALSPLHF
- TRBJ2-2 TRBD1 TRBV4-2 TGTGCCAGCAGCCGTACCGGGACAGGGATAAACACCGGGGAGCTGTTTTTT CASSRTGTGINTGELFF
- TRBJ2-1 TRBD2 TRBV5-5 TGTGCCAGCAGCTTGGGCGGGAGTGGAGGAAATGAGCAGTTCTTC CASSLGGSGGNEQFF
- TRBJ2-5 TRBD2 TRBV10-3 TGTGCCATCAGCAATGGACTAGTTGGAGAGACCCAGTACTTC CAISNGLVGETQYF
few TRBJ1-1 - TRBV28 TGTGCCAGCACAGGGAACACTGAAGCTTTCTTT CASTGNTEAFF
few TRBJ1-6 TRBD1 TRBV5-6 TGTGCCAGCAGCTCGGACGGACAGGCATCACCCCTCCACTTT CASSSDGQASPLHF
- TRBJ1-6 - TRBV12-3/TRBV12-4 TGTGCCAGCAGTTTACTTTTGTTAGGTTCACCCCTCCACTTT CASSLLLLGSPLHF
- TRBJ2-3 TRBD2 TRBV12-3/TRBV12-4 TGTGCCAGCTCGATCTCTAGCGGAAGGACAGATACGCAGTATTTT CASSISSGRTDTQYF
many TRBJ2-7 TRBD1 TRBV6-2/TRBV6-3 TGTGCCAGCAGCCCGAGAATCGGGACAGGGTTCAACTACGAGCAGTACTTC CASSPRIGTGFNYEQYF
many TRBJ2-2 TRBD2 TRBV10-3 TGTGCCATCAGTGCAGGGAGGGGACTAGCCGTCACCGGGGAGCTGTTTTTT CAISAGRGLAVTGELFF
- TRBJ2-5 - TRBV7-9 TGTGCCAGCAGCTTATCTGACAGCGGAGCTTGGGAGACCCAGTACTTC CASSLSDSGAWETQYF
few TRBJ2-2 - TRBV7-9 TGTGCCAGCAGCTCCACTAATCAGATCTCCGGGGAGCTGTTTTTT CASSSTNQISGELFF
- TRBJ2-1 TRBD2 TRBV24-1 TGTGCCACCGGGGAGGGGTCCTACATTGAGCAGTTCTTC CATGEGSYIEQFF
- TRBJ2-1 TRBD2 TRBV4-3 TGCGCCAGCAGCCAAGTGTGGGGCGGCGGGAGCAATGAGCAGTTCTTC CASSQVWGGGSNEQFF
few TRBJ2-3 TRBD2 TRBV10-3 TGTGCCATCAGTGAGACTAGCGGGGGGATCACAGATACGCAGTATTTT CAISETSGGITDTQYF
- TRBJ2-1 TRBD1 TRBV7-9 TGTGCCAGCAGCTTCTCCGGGACAGTGAAGTTCTTC CASSFSGTVKFF
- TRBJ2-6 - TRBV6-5 TGTGCCAGCAGTTACTCCCCAGGGTCTGGGGCCAACGTCCTGACTTTC CASSYSPGSGANVLTF
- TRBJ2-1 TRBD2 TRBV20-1 TGCAGTGCGACGCTAGCGGGGCCGAAGGATGAGCAGTTCTTC CSATLAGPKDEQFF
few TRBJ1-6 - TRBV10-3 TGTGCCATCAGTGGACCTAATTCACCCCTCCACTTT CAISGPNSPLHF
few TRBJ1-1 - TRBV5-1 TGCGCCAGCAGCCCAGGGGCGGTCACTGAAGCTTTCTTT CASSPGAVTEAFF
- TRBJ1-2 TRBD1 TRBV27 TGTGCCAGCAAGGTTGAGGGGGCACTAGGCTACACCTTC CASKVEGALGYTF
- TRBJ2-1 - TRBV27 TGTGCCAGCAGTTTGGTAAGGGGCGAGGGTGAGCAGTTCTTC CASSLVRGEGEQFF
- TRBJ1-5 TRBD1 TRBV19 TGTGCCAGTAGCCCACGAACAGGGGGAGCATCAAAGCCCCAGCATTTT CASSPRTGGASKPQHF